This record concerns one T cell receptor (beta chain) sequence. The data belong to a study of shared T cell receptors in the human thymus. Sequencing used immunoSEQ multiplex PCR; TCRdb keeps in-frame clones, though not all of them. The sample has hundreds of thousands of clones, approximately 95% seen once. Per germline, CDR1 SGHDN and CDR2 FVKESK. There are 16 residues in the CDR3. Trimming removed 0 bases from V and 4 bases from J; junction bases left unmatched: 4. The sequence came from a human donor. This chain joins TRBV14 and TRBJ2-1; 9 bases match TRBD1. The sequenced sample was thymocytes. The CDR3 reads CASSQDGTGSYNEQFF. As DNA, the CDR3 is TGTGCCAGCAGCCAAGATGGGACAGGGAGTTACAATGAGCAGTTCTTC.